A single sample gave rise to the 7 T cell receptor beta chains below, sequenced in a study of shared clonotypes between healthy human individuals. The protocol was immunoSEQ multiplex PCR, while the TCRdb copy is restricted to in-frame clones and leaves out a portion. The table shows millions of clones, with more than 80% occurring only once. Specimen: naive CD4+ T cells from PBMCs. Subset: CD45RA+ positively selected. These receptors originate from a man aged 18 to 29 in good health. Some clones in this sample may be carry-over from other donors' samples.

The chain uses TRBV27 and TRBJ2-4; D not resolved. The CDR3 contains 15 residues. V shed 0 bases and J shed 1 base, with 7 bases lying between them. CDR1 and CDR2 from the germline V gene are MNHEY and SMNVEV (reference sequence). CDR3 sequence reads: CASSLSRIAKNIQYF. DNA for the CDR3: TGTGCCAGCAGTTTATCCCGGATTGCCAAAAACATTCAGTACTTC.

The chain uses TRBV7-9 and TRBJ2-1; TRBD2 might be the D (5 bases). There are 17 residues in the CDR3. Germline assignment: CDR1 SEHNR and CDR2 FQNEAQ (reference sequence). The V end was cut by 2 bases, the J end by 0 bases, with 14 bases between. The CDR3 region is CASSLIDYSSSYNEQFF. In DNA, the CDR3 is TGTGCCAGCAGCTTAATTGACTACTCGAGCTCCTACAATGAGCAGTTCTTC.

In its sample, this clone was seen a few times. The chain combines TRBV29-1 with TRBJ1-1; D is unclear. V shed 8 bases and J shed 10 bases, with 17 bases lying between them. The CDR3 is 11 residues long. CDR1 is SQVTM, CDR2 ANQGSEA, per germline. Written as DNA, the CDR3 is TGCAGCTTCCGCGATCTTATCGGAGCTTTCTTT. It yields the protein CSFRDLIGAFF. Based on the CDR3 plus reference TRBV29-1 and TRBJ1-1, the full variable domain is SAVISQKPSRDICQRGTSLTIQCQVDSQVTMMFWYRQQPGQSLTLIATANQGSEATYESGFVIDKFPISRPNLTFSTLTVSNMSPEDSSIYLCSFRDLIGAFFGQGTRLTVV.

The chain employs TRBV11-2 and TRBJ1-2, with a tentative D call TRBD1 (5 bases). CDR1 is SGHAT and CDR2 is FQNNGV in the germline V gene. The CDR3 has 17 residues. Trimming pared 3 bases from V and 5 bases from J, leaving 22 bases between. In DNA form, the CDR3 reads TGTGCCAGCAGCTTTCCGGGACCGCACGGGAAAAGTTATGGCTACACCTTC. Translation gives CASSFPGPHGKSYGYTF.

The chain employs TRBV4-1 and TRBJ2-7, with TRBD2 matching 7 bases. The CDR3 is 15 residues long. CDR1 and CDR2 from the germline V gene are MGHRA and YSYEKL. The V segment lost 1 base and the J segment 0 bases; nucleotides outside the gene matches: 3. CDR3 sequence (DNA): TGCGCCAGCAGCCAAGTAAGCGGGGTCTCCTACGAGCAGTACTTC. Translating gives CASSQVSGVSYEQYF.

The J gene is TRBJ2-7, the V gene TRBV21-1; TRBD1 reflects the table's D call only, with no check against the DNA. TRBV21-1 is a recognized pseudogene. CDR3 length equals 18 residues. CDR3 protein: CASSKDTGAFLGTYEQYF. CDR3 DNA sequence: TGTGCCAGCAGCAAGGACACTGGGGCCTTCCTAGGTACCTACGAGCAGTACTTC.

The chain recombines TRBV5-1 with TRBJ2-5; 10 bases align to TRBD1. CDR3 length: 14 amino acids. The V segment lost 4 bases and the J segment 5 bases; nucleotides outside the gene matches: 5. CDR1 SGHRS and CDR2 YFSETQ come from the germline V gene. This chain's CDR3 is CASSPDRGEETQYF. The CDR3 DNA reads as TGCGCCAGCAGCCCGGACAGGGGGGAGGAGACCCAGTACTTC.